This TCR beta chain was sequenced for a study of blood T cell repertoires in COVID-19. Study-wide context: Specimens from acute and convalescent COVID-19 originated in the United States, Italy and Spain. PBMCs, B-cell-depleted T cells, or T cells were the source of the cDNA or gDNA that made up the material.

Enrolment of Seattle patients took place during active infection, and they were followed longitudinally. The CDR3 length is 15 residues. Trimming pared 5 bases from V and 1 base from J, leaving 11 bases between. Germline V gene sequence: CDR1 MDHEN, CDR2 SYDVKM. Methods used by the authors: Reference gene primer amplification gave nucleated cell count estimates. Repertoires were generated with immunoSEQ multiplex PCR, while TCRdb's copy carries only in-frame clones and drops some. The V and J calls and clone size were taken over from that table, and D and trimming were inferred from the DNA. The repertoire holds about 290,000 clones, with roughly 89% as singletons.

The clonotype originates from a woman aged 30 to 39 with COVID-19, enrolled during active disease. Sequencing used peripheral blood. The V and J genes are TRBV28 and TRBJ2-2; D is unresolved. The CDR3 sequence is CASSPPSGNTGELFF. The CDR3 DNA is TGTGCCAGCAGTCCACCTAGTGGGAACACCGGGGAGCTGTTTTTT.